The 5 T cell receptor beta chains below come from one sample, sequenced in a study of spatial heterogeneity in lung cancer. Stated time point: blood at routine non-recurrence follow-up after resection. Via MiXCR, TCRdb re-called the 5' RACE reads, giving one row per CDR3 protein. The data show 3,500 to 4,500 distinct CDR3 sequences, about a quarter seen once. The specimen was PBMCs, collected at follow-up. The receptor source for this set is a male donor with early-stage non-small cell lung cancer.

This chain uses TRBV7-9 with TRBJ2-2, with 11 bases matching TRBD1. The length of the CDR3 is 16 residues. Germline V CDR1 and CDR2: SEHNR, FQNEAQ (reference sequence). V shed 7 bases and J 7 bases; nucleotides not matched to a gene: 11. CDR3 in amino acids: CASTGTDRGQLGELFF. The CDR3 DNA reads as TGTGCCAGCACCGGGACGGACAGGGGGCAACTCGGGGAGCTGTTTTTT.

The rearrangement joins TRBV29-1 to TRBJ1-1; TRBD1 might be the D (6 bases). V lost 8 bases and J 1 base, leaving 14 bases between the germline ends. From germline, CDR1 is SQVTM and CDR2 ANQGSEA. The CDR3 is made up of 13 amino acids. Here the CDR3 DNA reads TGCAGCACGGCCAGGGGACCGAACACTGAAGCTTTCTTT. Amino acids: CSTARGPNTEAFF.

The genes are TRBV28 and TRBJ2-5; D assignment may be TRBD1 or TRBD2 (5 bases each). The V gene's germline CDR1 is MDHEN and CDR2 SYDVKM. Trimming removed 3 bases from V and 4 bases from J, with 21 bases in between. This CDR3 comprises 17 residues. In nucleotides, the CDR3 is TGTGCCAGCAGTTTTGGGCCAGGGAGCGTGGTCACAGAGACCCAGTACTTC. The encoded protein is CASSFGPGSVVTETQYF.

The chain employs TRBV7-3 and TRBJ2-1, with a possible D match to TRBD1 (5 bases). Germline assignment: CDR1 SGHTA and CDR2 FQGTGA. The V end was cut by 6 bases, the J end by 10 bases, with 19 bases between. This CDR3 contains 14 residues. Here the CDR3 reads CASRHTGSSGEQFF. The DNA of the CDR3 is TGTGCCAGCAGGCACACAGGATCGTCAGGGGAGCAGTTCTTC.

This clonotype is labeled as medium-sized. The V gene is TRBV28, the J gene TRBJ1-5; D uncertain. There are 12 residues in the CDR3. V lost 7 bases to trimming and J lost 2 bases, with 6 bases between them. The germline V gene has CDR1 MDHEN and CDR2 SYDVKM. CDR3 DNA: TGTGCCAGCATGCTGGGCAATCAGCCCCAGCATTTT. Translation gives CASMLGNQPQHF. Based on the CDR3 plus reference TRBV28 and TRBJ1-5, the full variable domain is DVKVTQSSRYLVKRTGEKVFLECVQDMDHENMFWYRQDPGLGLRLIYFSYDVKMKEKGDIPEGYSVSREKKERFSLILESASTNQTSMYLCASMLGNQPQHFGDGTRLSIL.